This T cell receptor beta chain was recovered during a study of control samples from healthy donors and cancer patients (dated by TCRdb to the early 2020s). CDR1 and CDR2 (SGHTA, FQGNSA) derive from the germline V gene. The CDR3, cysteine through phenylalanine, is 13 amino acids long. Only the CDR3 DNA stays, 39 bases, in frame from base 1. The V end loses 5 bases and the J end loses 5 bases, and a stretch of 12 bases separates them. Receptor amplification or capture employed the immunoSEQ multiplex PCR assay. TCRdb re-hosts the immuneACCESS table, in-frame sequences only. Its copies lack some clones; in the studies checked, an unresolved V gene accounts for under half of them, and the cause for the rest is not known. The sample table holds 100,000 to 150,000 clones, of which around 90% were seen once. Clones ranked in the top ten supply approximately 2.7% of the sample. On this clone: Its antigen is unknown. The input lacks base qualities; no much larger clone sits a single base away.

Here the chain combines TRBV7-2 and TRBJ1-2; TRBD1 is a weak D gene call, 6 bases matching. This receptor was identified in a man aged 18-30 years in good health. Sequenced sample: blood. This receptor carries the CDR3 CASSTSQGYGYTF. The nucleotide sequence is given as TGTGCCAGCAGCACCTCACAGGGTTATGGCTACACCTTC.